Below, 3 T cell receptor beta chains from the same sample are listed, as sequenced in a study of tumor-infiltrating lymphocytes in primary liver carcinoma. Constant-region priming of 500 ng total RNA yielded TCR beta cDNA. Amplification in three nested multiplex PCR rounds with slightly modified ARM-PCR gave rise to TCR beta libraries. The first two PCR rounds, approximately 10 cycles each, used TRBV1-TRBV30 forward primers and a C-beta reverse primer. Using its own MiXCR run on the multiplex PCR reads, TCRdb lists one record per CDR3 protein. The sample includes 30,000 to 40,000 distinct CDR3 sequences, roughly four fifths of them seen just once. Joint extraction of RNA and DNA used about 17-30 mg of bulk tissue that was unsorted. Sequenced sample: liver tumor tissue from sampling region 4. Indicated subset: tumor region T4, right-lateral pole. The receptors here all came from a man aged 40-49 years with primary liver carcinoma and hepatitis B virus infection.

Note on this clonotype: As the CDR3 is not closed by the conserved phenylalanine or tryptophan, this likely results from a read error. The V and J genes are TRBV7-9 and TRBJ2-3; weak D call: TRBD2 (5 bases). The germline V gene encodes CDR1 SEHNR and CDR2 FQNEAQ (reference sequence). Trimming stripped 2 bases from V and 8 bases from J, with 17 bases between. The CDR3 loop spans 15 amino acids. The CDR3 nucleotides are TGTGCCAGCAGCTTACTAGCCGGGCCTGGGGTTACGCAGTATCTT. It translates to CASSLLAGPGVTQYL.

Remarks on this clonotype: This may be a read error: a much more frequent sequence differs by one nucleotide. The rearrangement uses TRBV18 and TRBJ2-3; tentative D call: TRBD1 (6 bases). Trimming removed 10 bases at V and 2 bases at J, with 13 bases between. Germline lookup yields CDR1 KGHSH and CDR2 LQKENI. The CDR3 extends over 13 amino acids. The CDR3 DNA is TGTGCCAACTCGGACAGCCCCACAGATACGCAGTATTTT. Protein sequence: CANSDSPTDTQYF.

Points on this clonotype: A read error is possible here, since a much larger clone lies one base away. The chain recombines TRBV7-6 with TRBJ2-3; no clear D gene. Trimming took off 5 bases at V and 1 base at J, with 10 bases between the two ends. Germline lookup yields CDR1 SGHVS and CDR2 FNYEAQ. The CDR3 is 14 amino acids. The CDR3 coding sequence is TGTGCCAGCAGCCCCATGAGAGGCACAGATACGCAGTATTTT. It translates to CASSPMRGTDTQYF.